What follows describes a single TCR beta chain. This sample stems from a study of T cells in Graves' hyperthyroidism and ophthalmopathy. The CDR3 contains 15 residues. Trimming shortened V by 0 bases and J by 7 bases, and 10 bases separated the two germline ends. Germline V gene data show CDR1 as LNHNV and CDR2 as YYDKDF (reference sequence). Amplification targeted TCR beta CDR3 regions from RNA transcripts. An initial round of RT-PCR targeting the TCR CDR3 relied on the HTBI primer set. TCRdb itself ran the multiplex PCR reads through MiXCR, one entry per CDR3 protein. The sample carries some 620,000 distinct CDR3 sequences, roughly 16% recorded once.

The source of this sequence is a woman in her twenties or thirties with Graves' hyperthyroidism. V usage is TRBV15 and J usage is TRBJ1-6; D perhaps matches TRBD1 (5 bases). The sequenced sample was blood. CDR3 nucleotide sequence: TGTGCCACCAGCAGAGATGCACAGGAAAATTCACCCCTCCACTTT. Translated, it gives CATSRDAQENSPLHF.